The rows below give T cell receptor beta chains drawn from one sample of a study of STAT3 mutations in large granular lymphocyte leukemia. The data were produced by immunoSEQ multiplex PCR, yet TCRdb's version contains in-frame clones alone and is incomplete. The table includes a few thousand clones, roughly 74% detected once. The specimen was peripheral blood mononuclear cells. The source of these receptors is a man aged 60-69 years with T-cell large granular lymphocyte leukemia. Some clones in this sample may be carry-over from other donors' samples. The CDR3 runs from the conserved cysteine through the conserved F or W. Each record gives: J gene, V gene, CDR3 protein.

J gene: TRBJ1-2
V gene: TRBV29-1
CDR3 protein: CSVEDQGAGYTF

J gene: TRBJ2-5
V gene: TRBV5-4
CDR3 protein: CASSLEQQETQYF

J gene: TRBJ1-2
V gene: TRBV5-1
CDR3 protein: CASSFDRGYGYTF

J gene: TRBJ1-2
V gene: TRBV29-1
CDR3 protein: CSVDSPGQQRYGYTF

J gene: TRBJ1-2
V gene: TRBV18
CDR3 protein: CASSPPGSARTGNYGYTF

J gene: TRBJ1-3
V gene: TRBV18
CDR3 protein: CASSPVGNTIYF

J gene: TRBJ2-3
V gene: TRBV5-1
CDR3 protein: CASSTGQESDTQYF

J gene: TRBJ1-1
V gene: TRBV2
CDR3 protein: CASSHTEAFF

J gene: TRBJ2-3
V gene: TRBV9
CDR3 protein: CASRGGRTSHTDTQYF

J gene: TRBJ2-3
V gene: TRBV30
CDR3 protein: CAWTQWTSGRLTDTQYF

J gene: TRBJ2-6
V gene: TRBV28
CDR3 protein: CASSTTGQANVLTF

J gene: TRBJ2-1
V gene: TRBV30
CDR3 protein: CACLSFRTSGINEQFF

J gene: TRBJ2-5
V gene: TRBV2
CDR3 protein: CASGELSPEETQYF

J gene: TRBJ2-4
V gene: TRBV30
CDR3 protein: CAWSSGAAKNIQYF

J gene: TRBJ2-7
V gene: TRBV5-1
CDR3 protein: CASSLGQTSGSRYEQYF

J gene: TRBJ1-2
V gene: TRBV5-1
CDR3 protein: CASSLGQGAGDGYTF

J gene: TRBJ2-7
V gene: TRBV6-6
CDR3 protein: CASGPGTPYEQYF

J gene: TRBJ1-1
V gene: TRBV5-1
CDR3 protein: CASSPEGRTEAFF

J gene: TRBJ2-1
V gene: TRBV7-8
CDR3 protein: CASSSREDNEQFF

J gene: TRBJ2-7
V gene: TRBV7-6
CDR3 protein: CASSLKGRGPYYEQYF

J gene: TRBJ2-7
V gene: TRBV7-9
CDR3 protein: CASSPRTSGRFRSPYEQYF

J gene: TRBJ2-7
V gene: TRBV27
CDR3 protein: CASSLLGQLYEQYF

J gene: TRBJ1-2
V gene: TRBV5-6
CDR3 protein: CASSLPQGTFAYGYTF

J gene: TRBJ2-7
V gene: TRBV29-1
CDR3 protein: CSVGGLAPAEQYF